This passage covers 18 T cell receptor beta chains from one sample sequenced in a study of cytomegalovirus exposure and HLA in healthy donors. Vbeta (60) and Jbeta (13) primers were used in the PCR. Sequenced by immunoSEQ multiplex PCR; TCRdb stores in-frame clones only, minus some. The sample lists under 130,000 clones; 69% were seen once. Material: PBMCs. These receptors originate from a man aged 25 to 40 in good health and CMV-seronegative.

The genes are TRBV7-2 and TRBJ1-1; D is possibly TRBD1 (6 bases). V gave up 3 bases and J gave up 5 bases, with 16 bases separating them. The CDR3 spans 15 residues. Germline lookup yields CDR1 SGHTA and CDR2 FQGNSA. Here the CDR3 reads CASSLGRPRGTEAFF. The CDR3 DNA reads TGTGCCAGCAGCTTGGGACGGCCTAGGGGGACTGAAGCTTTCTTT.

The CDR3 sequence: CASSPSRGIIGNEQFF. In DNA form, the CDR3 reads TGTGCCAGCTCACCGTCCAGGGGTATCATAGGCAATGAGCAGTTCTTC. This sequence joins TRBV18 and TRBJ2-1; possibly TRBD1 for D (6 bases). V lost 3 bases and J lost 6, with 18 bases in between. The CDR3 consists of 16 residues. Per the germline V gene, CDR1 is KGHSH and CDR2 is LQKENI.

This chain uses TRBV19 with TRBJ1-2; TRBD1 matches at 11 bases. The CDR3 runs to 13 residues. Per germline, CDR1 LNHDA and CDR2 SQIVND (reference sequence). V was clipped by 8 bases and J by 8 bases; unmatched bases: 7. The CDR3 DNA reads TGTGCCAGTCAAGCCGGGACAGGGGGAGGCTACACCTTC. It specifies CASQAGTGGGYTF.

CDR3 DNA sequence: TGCGCCAGCAGCCCCAGACCAGGGTATGAGCAGTTCTTC. Translated, it gives CASSPRPGYEQFF. V usage is TRBV4-3 and J usage is TRBJ2-1, with D possibly TRBD1 on 5 matching bases. The germline V gene encodes CDR1 LGHNA and CDR2 YSLEER. CDR3 length: 13 amino acids. V lost 4 bases, J lost 8 bases, and 12 bases lay in between.

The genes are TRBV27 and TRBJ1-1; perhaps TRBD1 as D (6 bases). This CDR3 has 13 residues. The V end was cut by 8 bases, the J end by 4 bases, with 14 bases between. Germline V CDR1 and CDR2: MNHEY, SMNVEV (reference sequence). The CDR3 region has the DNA TGTGCCAGCTTCAGGGGCTGGGGCACTGAAGCTTTCTTT. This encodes CASFRGWGTEAFF.

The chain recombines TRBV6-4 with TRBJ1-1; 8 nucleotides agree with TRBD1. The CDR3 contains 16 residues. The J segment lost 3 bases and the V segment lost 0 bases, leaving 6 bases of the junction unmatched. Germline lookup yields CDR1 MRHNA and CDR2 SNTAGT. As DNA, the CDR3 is TGTGCCAGCAGTGACTCGAGGACAGGGAGGGACACTGAAGCTTTCTTT. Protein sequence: CASSDSRTGRDTEAFF.

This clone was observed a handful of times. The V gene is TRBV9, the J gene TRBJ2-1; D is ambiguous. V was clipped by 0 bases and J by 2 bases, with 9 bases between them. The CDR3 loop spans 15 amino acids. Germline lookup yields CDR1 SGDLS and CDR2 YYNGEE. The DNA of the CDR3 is TGTGCCAGCAGCGTAGGGCAGAACCCCTACAATGAGCAGTTCTTC. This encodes CASSVGQNPYNEQFF.

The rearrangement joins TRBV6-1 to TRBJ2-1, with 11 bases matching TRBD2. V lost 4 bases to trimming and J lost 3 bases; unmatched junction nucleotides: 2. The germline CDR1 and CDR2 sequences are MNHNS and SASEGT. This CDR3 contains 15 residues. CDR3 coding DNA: TGTGCCAGCAGTGTTGGGACTAGCGGCTACAATGAGCAGTTCTTC. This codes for CASSVGTSGYNEQFF.

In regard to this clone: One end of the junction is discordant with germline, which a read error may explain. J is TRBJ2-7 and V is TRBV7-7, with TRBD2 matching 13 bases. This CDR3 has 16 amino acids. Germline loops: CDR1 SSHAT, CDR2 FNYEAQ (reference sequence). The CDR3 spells CASSLELAGGPGEQYF. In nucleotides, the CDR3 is TGTGCTAGCAGCCTCGAACTAGCGGGAGGGCCGGGGGAGCAGTACTTC. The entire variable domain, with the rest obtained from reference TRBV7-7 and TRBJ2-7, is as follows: GAGVSQSPRYKVTKRGQDVTLRCDPISSHATLYWYQQALGQGPEFLTYFNYEAQPDKSGLPSDRFSAERPEGSISTLTIQRTEQRDSAMYRCASSLELAGGPGEQYFGPGTRLTVT.

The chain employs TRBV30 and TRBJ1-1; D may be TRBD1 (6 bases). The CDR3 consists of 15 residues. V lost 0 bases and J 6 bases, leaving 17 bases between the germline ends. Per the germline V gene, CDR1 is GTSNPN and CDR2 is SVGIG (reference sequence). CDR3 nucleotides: TGTGCCTGGAGTGTACCCTCACAGGGTAGAGCTGAAGCTTTCTTT. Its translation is CAWSVPSQGRAEAFF.

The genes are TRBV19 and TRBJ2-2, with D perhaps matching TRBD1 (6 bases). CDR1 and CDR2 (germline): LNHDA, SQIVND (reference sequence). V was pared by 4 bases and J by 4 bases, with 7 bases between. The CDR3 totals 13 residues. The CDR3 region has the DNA TGTGCCAGTAGTAGACAGGCCACCGGGGAGCTGTTTTTT. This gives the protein CASSRQATGELFF.

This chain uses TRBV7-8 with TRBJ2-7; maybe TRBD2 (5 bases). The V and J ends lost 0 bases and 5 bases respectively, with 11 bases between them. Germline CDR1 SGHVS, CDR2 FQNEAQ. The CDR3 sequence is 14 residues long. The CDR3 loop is CASSLAGVINEQYF. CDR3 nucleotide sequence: TGTGCCAGCAGCTTAGCGGGAGTAATAAACGAGCAGTACTTC.

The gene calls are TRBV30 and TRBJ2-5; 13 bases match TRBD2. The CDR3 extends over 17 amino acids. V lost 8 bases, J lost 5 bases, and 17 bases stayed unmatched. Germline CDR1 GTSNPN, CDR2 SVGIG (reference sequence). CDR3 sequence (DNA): TGTGCCCAGTCGAAGGAAGGACTAGCGGGAGTTTTTGAGACCCAGTACTTC. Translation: CAQSKEGLAGVFETQYF.

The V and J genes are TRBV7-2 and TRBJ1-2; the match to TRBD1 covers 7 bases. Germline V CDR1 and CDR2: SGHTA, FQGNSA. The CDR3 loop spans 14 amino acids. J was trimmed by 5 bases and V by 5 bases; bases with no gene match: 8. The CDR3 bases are TGTGCCAGCAGCCTCACAGGGGAGCGGTATGGCTACACCTTC. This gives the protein CASSLTGERYGYTF.

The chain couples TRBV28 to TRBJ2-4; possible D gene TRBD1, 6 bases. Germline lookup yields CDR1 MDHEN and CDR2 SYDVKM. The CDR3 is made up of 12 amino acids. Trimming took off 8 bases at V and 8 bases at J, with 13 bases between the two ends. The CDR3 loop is CASQGTTDIQYF. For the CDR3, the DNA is TGTGCCAGCCAGGGGACCACCGACATTCAGTACTTC.

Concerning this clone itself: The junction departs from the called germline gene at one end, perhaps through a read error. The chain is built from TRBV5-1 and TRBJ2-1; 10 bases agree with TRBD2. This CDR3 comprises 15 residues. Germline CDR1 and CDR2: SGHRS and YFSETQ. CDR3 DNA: TGCGCCAGCCGCTTCGGAGGTAGCGGGAGGTACGAGCAGTTCTTC. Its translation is CASRFGGSGRYEQFF.

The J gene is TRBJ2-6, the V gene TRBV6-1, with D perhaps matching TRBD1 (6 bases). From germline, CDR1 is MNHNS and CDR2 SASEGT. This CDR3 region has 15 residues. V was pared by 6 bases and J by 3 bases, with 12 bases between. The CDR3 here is CASRPQGSGANVLTF. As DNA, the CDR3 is TGTGCCAGCAGGCCACAGGGAAGTGGGGCCAACGTCCTGACTTTC.

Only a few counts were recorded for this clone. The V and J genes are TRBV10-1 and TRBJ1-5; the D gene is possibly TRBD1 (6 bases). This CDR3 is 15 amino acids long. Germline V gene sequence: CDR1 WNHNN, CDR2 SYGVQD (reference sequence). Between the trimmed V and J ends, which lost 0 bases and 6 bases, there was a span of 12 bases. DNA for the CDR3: TGCGCCAGCAGTGAGTCACCGGGGGGCCGTCAGCCCCAGCATTTT. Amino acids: CASSESPGGRQPQHF.